This record looks at one T cell receptor (beta chain) sequence and its context. Its cognate antigen is unknown. This record comes from a study of shared clonotypes between healthy human individuals. Study-wide points: Shared clonotypes: 4.5% to 5% naive CD4, roughly 4% naive CD8, roughly 2.2% memory CD4, 0.4% memory CD8.

Donors comprised healthy HIV-negative adults lacking recent acute infections or vaccinations. Assay: immunoSEQ multiplex PCR; the TCRdb copy retains only in-frame clones and omits some. The table includes over 2 million clones, around 92% detected once. The V and J ends lost 4 bases and 4 bases, in that order; junction bases with no gene match: 12. Germline values: CDR1 SGHNT, CDR2 YYREEE (reference sequence). The CDR3 is 17 amino acids. The chain couples TRBV5-4 to TRBJ2-1, with 9 nucleotides matching TRBD2. The sequencing sample was made of naive CD4+ T cells from PBMCs. Specified subset: CD45RA+ positively selected. The clonotype originates from a man aged 18-30 years in good health. Some clones in this sample may be carry-over from other donors' samples. The CDR3: CASSPESGRSRYNEQFF. CDR3 DNA sequence: TGTGCCAGCAGCCCCGAAAGCGGGAGGTCGCGGTACAATGAGCAGTTCTTC.